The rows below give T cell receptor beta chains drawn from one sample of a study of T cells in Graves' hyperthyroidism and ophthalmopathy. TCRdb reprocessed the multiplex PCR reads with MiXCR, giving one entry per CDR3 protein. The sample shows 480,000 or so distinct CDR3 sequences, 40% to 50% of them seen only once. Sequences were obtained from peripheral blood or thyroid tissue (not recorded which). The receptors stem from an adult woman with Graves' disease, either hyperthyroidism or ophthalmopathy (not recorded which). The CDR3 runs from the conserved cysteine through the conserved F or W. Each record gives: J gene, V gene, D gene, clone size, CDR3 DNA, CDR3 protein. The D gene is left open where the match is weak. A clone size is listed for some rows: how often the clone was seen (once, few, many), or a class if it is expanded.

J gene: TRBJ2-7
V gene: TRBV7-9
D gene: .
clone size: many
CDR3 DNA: TGTGCCAGCAGCCCGACAGAAGGGGAGCAGTACTTC
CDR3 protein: CASSPTEGEQYF

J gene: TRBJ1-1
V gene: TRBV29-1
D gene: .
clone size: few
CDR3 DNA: TGCAGCGTATCCGGGCAGGGCGTGGGTGAAGCTTTCTTT
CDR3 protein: CSVSGQGVGEAFF

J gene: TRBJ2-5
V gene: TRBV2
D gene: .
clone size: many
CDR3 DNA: TGTGCCACCGCGGACACCCAAGAGACCCAGTACTTC
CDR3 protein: CATADTQETQYF

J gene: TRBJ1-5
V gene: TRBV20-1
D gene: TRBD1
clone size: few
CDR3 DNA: TGCAGTGCTAGAGCTGACAGGGTTCAGCCCCAGCATTTT
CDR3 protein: CSARADRVQPQHF

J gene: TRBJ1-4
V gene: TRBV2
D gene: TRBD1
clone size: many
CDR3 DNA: TGTGCCGGGTCAAAGACAGGGGGAAAACTGTTTTTT
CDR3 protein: CAGSKTGGKLFF

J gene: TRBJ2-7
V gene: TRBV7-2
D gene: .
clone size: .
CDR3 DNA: TGTGCCAGCAGCCACCCGGGCAGGGCACCCTACGAGCAGTACTTC
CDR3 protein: CASSHPGRAPYEQYF

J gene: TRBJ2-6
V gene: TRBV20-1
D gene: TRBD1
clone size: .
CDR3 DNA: TGCAGTGCTAACAGGGGAACTGGGGCCAACGTCCTGACTTTC
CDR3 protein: CSANRGTGANVLTF

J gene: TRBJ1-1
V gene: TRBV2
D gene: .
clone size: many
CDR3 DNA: TGTGCCAGCAGTGTGGCCTACACTGAAGCTTTCTTT
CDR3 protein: CASSVAYTEAFF

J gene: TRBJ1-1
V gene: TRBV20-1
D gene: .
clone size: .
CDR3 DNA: TGCAGTGCTAGAATCGGGAATCCTCCCGCTTTCTTT
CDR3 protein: CSARIGNPPAFF

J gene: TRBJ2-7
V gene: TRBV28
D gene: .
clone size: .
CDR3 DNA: TGTGCCAGCAGTTTTTCGAACACCGCCTACGAGCAGTACTTC
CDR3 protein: CASSFSNTAYEQYF

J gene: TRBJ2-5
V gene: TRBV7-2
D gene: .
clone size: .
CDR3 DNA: TGTGCCAGCAGCGTTGAAACGGGGGGCTTTCGAAAAGAGACCCAGTACTTC
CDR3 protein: CASSVETGGFRKETQYF

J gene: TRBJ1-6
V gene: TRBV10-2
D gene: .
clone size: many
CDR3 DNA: TGCGCCATAGGGCCTCGTGGGTCACCCCTCCACTTT
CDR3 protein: CAIGPRGSPLHF

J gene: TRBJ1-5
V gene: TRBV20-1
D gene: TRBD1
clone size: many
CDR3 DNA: TGCAGTGCAAGGGGGGACAGAGGTCAACAGCCCCAGCATTTT
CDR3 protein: CSARGDRGQQPQHF

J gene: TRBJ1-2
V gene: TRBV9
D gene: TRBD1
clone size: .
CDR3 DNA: TGTGCCAGCAGCCCCTCCTGGGGGACAGGGGGCGCGAGGGACTATGGCTACACCTTC
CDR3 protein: CASSPSWGTGGARDYGYTF

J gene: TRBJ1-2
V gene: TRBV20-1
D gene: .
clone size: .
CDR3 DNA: TGCAGTGCTAGTTGGCGGGACACTTCCGGGGACGATGGCTACACCTTC
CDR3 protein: CSASWRDTSGDDGYTF

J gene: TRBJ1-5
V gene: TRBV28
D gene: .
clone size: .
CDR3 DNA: TGTGCCAGCAGTTACAGGGTGAAGGCATGGGCCCAGCATTTT
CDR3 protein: CASSYRVKAWAQHF

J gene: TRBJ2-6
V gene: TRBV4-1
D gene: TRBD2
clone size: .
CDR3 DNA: TGCGCCAGCAGCCAAGATCGGACTAGCGGGAGGGCCAACGTCCTGACTTTC
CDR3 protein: CASSQDRTSGRANVLTF

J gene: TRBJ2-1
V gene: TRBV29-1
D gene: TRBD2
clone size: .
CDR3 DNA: TGCAGCGTTGATAGTGCGGGAGGAAACTACAATGAGCAGTTCTTC
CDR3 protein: CSVDSAGGNYNEQFF

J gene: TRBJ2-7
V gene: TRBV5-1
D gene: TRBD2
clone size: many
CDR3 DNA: TGCGCCAGCAGCTTGTTTCCCGGGACTAGCGGGAGCTACGAGCAGTACTTC
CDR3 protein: CASSLFPGTSGSYEQYF

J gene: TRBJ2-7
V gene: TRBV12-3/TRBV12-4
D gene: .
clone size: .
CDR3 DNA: TGTGCCAGCATAGGGCAGGGGTTATACGAGCAGTACTTC
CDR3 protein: CASIGQGLYEQYF

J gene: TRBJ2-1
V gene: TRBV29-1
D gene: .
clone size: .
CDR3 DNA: TGCAGCGTTGGGGATGACTCTTACAATGAGCAGTTCTTC
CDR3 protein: CSVGDDSYNEQFF

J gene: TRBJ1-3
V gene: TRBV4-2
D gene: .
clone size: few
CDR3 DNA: TGTGCCAGCAGCCAAGGGTCGAACAGCCAAAACACCATATATTTT
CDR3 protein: CASSQGSNSQNTIYF

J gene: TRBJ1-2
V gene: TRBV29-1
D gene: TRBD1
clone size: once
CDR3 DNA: TGCAGCGGTGGGACAGGGCAGATGGGAGGCTACACCTTC
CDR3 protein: CSGGTGQMGGYTF

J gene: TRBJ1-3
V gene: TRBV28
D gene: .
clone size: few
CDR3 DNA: TGTGCCAGCACCCAAGACAGCTTCTCTGGAAACACCATATATTTT
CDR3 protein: CASTQDSFSGNTIYF

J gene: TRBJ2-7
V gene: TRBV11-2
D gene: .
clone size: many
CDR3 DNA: TGTGCCAGCACCCCCGCCGACAGGAGCTCCTACGAGCAGTACTTC
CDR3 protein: CASTPADRSSYEQYF

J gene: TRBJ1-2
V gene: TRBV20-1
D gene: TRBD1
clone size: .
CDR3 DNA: TGCAGTGCTTATACCCGGGACAGGGTGGGAGGCTACACCTTC
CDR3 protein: CSAYTRDRVGGYTF

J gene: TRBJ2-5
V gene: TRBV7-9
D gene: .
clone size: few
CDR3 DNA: TGTGCCAGCAGCTCTAGCACAGGAAGCCTCCAAGAGACCCAGTACTTC
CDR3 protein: CASSSSTGSLQETQYF

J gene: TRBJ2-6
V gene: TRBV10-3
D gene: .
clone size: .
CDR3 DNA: TGTGCCATCAGTGAGTTGGCGACAGGTTACAACTCTGGGGCCAACGTCCTGACTTTC
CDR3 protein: CAISELATGYNSGANVLTF

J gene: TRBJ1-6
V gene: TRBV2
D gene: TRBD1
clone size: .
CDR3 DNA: TGCGCCAGCAGTGCCGGGACAGGGGATTCACCCCTCCACTTT
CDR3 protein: CASSAGTGDSPLHF

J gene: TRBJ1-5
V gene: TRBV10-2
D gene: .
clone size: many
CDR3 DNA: TGCGCCAGCAGTGATCTCTCGGACGGGAATCAGCCCCAGCATTTT
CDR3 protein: CASSDLSDGNQPQHF

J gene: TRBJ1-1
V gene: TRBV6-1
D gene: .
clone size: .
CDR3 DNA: TGTGCCAGCACGCCTATCCGATGGGACACTGAAGCTTTCTTT
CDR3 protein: CASTPIRWDTEAFF

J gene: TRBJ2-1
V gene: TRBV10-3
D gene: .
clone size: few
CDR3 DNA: TGTGCCATCAGCCCACCTGCGGGGAATGAGCAGTTCTTC
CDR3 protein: CAISPPAGNEQFF

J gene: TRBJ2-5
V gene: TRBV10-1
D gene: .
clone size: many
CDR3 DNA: TGCGCCAGCAGTTCGGGCTTTTCCAAAGCGGAGACCCAGTACTTC
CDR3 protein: CASSSGFSKAETQYF

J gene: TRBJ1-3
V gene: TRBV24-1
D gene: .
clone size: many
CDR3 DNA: TGTGCCACCAGTGATGGGGACTTGTACTCTGGAAACACCATATATTTT
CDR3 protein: CATSDGDLYSGNTIYF

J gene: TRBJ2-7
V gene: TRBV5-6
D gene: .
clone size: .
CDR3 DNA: TGTGCCAGTAGTATAGATCATGGACACAGCGCTCCCTACGAGCAGTACTTC
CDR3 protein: CASSIDHGHSAPYEQYF

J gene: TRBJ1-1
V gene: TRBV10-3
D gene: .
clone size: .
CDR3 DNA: TGTGCCATCAGTGTAAAGGGAACGAACACTGAAGCTCTCTTT
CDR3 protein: CAISVKGTNTEALF

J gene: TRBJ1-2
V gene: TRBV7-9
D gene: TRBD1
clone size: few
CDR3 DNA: TGTGCCAGCAGCCGACAGGGAGCTAACTATGGCTACACCTTC
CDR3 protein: CASSRQGANYGYTF

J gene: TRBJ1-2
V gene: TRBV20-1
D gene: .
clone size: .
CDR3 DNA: TGCAGTGCTAGTGACCGGGGTGGGGACGATGGCTACACCTTC
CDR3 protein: CSASDRGGDDGYTF

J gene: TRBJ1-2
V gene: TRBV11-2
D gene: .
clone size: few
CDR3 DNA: TGTGCCAGCAGCCCCATTCGTAGGTTCGGTGGCTACACCTTC
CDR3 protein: CASSPIRRFGGYTF

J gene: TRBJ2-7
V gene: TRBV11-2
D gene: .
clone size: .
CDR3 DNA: TGTGCCAGCAGCTTAGATCGGCAGGAGAGCTCCTACGAGCAGTACTTC
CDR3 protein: CASSLDRQESSYEQYF

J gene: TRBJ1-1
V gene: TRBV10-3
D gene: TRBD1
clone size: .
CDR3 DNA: TGTGCCATCAGTGAGCCCGTTCGAATATCAGGGGGGGGAGACACTGAAGCTTTCTTT
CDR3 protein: CAISEPVRISGGGDTEAFF

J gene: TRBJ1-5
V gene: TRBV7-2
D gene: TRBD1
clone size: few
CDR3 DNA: TGTGCCAGCAGCTTTCTAGGGGGCACAAATCAGCCCCAGCATTTT
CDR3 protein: CASSFLGGTNQPQHF

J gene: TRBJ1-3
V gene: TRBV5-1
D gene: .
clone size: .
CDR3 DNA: TGCGCCAGCGCCTCAGGTTGGGGAGAAGGAAACACCATATATTTT
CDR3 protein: CASASGWGEGNTIYF

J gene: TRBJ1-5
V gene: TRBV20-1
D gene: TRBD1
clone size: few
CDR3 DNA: TGCAGTGCAACGGACAGGGCTGGCAATCAGCCCCAGCATTTT
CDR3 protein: CSATDRAGNQPQHF